Following are 28 T cell receptor beta chains from one sample sequenced in a study of T cell changes during pregnancy in multiple sclerosis. Profiled with immunoSEQ multiplex PCR; TCRdb holds only in-frame clones, not every one. This table has around 70,000 clones, around nine tenths appearing once. The specimen comprised peripheral blood, sampled in the second trimester of pregnancy. These receptors all come from a female donor in good health, enrolled as a control in a pregnancy study.

The chain combines TRBV7-9 with TRBJ2-7; 7 bases map to TRBD1. V shed 4 bases, J shed 5 bases, and the junction held 5 bases outside the gene matches. Germline V gene lookup returns CDR1 SEHNR and CDR2 FQNEAQ (reference sequence). The CDR3 covers 13 residues. The CDR3 DNA follows: TGTGCCAGCAGCTCATATACAGGGGACGAGCAGTACTTC. It is translated as CASSSYTGDEQYF.

The V and J genes are TRBV4-1 and TRBJ1-6, with D possibly matching TRBD1 (5 bases). The length of the CDR3 is 18 residues. Germline V gene sequence: CDR1 MGHRA, CDR2 YSYEKL. Trimming removed 4 bases at V and 9 bases at J, with 25 bases between. The DNA for the CDR3 is TGCGCCAGCAGCCGCAAGAACCCGGGGGGGGTAGTGGTTTCACCCCTCCACTTT. Translation: CASSRKNPGGVVVSPLHF.

The chain joins TRBV19 to TRBJ1-6; the match to TRBD1 covers 7 bases. This CDR3 region has 15 residues. V lost 5 bases, J lost 6 bases, and 7 bases stayed unmatched. Germline CDR1 is LNHDA and CDR2 is SQIVND (reference sequence). The chain's CDR3 is CASSFGQALNSPLHF. Written as DNA, the CDR3 is TGTGCCAGTAGTTTTGGACAGGCCCTTAATTCACCCCTCCACTTT.

This clone occurred a few times. The CDR3 region is CASSQANYGYTF. The CDR3 DNA sequence: TGTGCCAGCAGCCAGGCTAACTATGGCTACACCTTC. The chain carries TRBV7-9 and TRBJ1-2; D uncertain. V was clipped by 5 bases and J by 0 bases, with 4 bases between them. The CDR3 is 12 amino acids. The germline gives CDR1 SEHNR, CDR2 FQNEAQ (reference sequence). Supplemented by reference TRBV7-9 and TRBJ1-2, the full variable domain reads DTGVSQNPRHKITKRGQNVTFRCDPISEHNRLYWYRQTLGQGPEFLTYFQNEAQLEKSRLLSDRFSAERPKGSFSTLEIQRTEQGDSAMYLCASSQANYGYTFGSGTRLTVV.

The chain is built from TRBV6-6 and TRBJ1-2, with D uncertain. Germline lookup yields CDR1 MNHNY and CDR2 SVGAGI (reference sequence). Trimming stripped 5 bases from V and 2 bases from J, with 12 bases between. The CDR3 is made up of 14 amino acids. The CDR3 bases are TGTGCCAGCAGTCCAGCGTTCACCAACTATGGCTACACCTTC. Translation: CASSPAFTNYGYTF.

With respect to this clone: One end of the junction fails to match germline, which may point to a read error. V usage is TRBV15 and J usage is TRBJ1-2; D remains ambiguous. CDR3 length equals 11 residues. CDR1 and CDR2 from the germline V gene are LNHNV and YYDKDF (reference sequence). The CDR3 loop reads CVTSGGHGYTF. The CDR3 nucleotides are TGTGTCACCAGCGGAGGGCATGGCTACACCTTC.

This chain joins TRBV2 and TRBJ2-7; 10 bases line up with TRBD1. The junction had 6 bases not matched to a gene; V was cut back by 6 bases and J by 4 bases. CDR1 SNHLY and CDR2 FYNNEI come from the germline V gene. This CDR3 has 14 amino acids. CDR3 DNA: TGTGCCAGCAGACGGAGGGACAGGGGTTACGAGCAGTACTTC. Translated: CASRRRDRGYEQYF.

V usage is TRBV6-1 and J usage is TRBJ2-7, with a tentative D call TRBD1 (7 bases). The CDR3 runs 13 residues. Per the germline V gene, CDR1 is MNHNS and CDR2 is SASEGT. V gave up 7 bases and J gave up 4 bases, with 14 bases separating them. For the CDR3, the DNA is TGTGCCAGCATTCACAGGGGAGGTTACGAGCAGTACTTC. Translating gives CASIHRGGYEQYF.

The J gene is TRBJ2-3, the V gene TRBV7-6, with D hard to call. V was cut by 4 bases and J by 2 bases, with 7 bases left in between. CDR3 length equals 13 residues. In germline, CDR1 is SGHVS, CDR2 FNYEAQ. The CDR3 here is CASSSLSTDTQYF. The CDR3 coding sequence is TGTGCCAGCAGCTCCCTGTCCACAGATACGCAGTATTTT.

The chain is built from TRBV28 and TRBJ2-1; TRBD2 might be the D (6 bases). Trimming removed 4 bases from V and 10 bases from J, with 17 bases in between. In germline, CDR1 is MDHEN, CDR2 SYDVKM. The CDR3 loop spans 14 amino acids. The CDR3 coding sequence is TGTGCCAGCAGTTATAGCGGTTCAAGCGTAGAGCAGTTCTTC. Encoded protein: CASSYSGSSVEQFF.

The CDR3 nucleotides are TGTGCCAGCAGCTTGAACTCGAACACTGAAGCTTTCTTT. It yields the protein CASSLNSNTEAFF. This chain joins TRBV7-3 and TRBJ1-1; D gene ambiguous. Trimming cost V 3 bases and J 1 base, with 6 bases left between them. CDR1 is SGHTA, CDR2 FQGTGA, per germline. The length of the CDR3 is 13 residues.

This chain uses TRBV4-3 with TRBJ2-2; the match to TRBD2 covers 10 bases. The V and J ends lost 3 bases and 5 bases, in that order; junction bases with no gene match: 9. CDR3 size: 17 residues. Germline V gene sequence: CDR1 LGHNA, CDR2 YSLEER. CDR3 sequence: CASSQGIAGGPTGELFF. CDR3 nucleotides: TGCGCCAGCAGCCAGGGTATAGCGGGGGGACCAACCGGGGAGCTGTTTTTT.

The CDR3 DNA sequence: TGCGCCAGCAGCCAAGCGACACTCGGGGGGGCGGGTCCCGCCGGGGAGCTGTTTTTT. Encoded protein: CASSQATLGGAGPAGELFF. V usage is TRBV4-3 and J usage is TRBJ2-2; 8 bases are shared with TRBD2. The V gene end was trimmed by 1 base and the J gene end by 6 bases; junction bases not matched to a gene: 16. The CDR3 covers 19 residues. The V gene's germline CDR1 is LGHNA and CDR2 YSLEER.

V is TRBV5-5 and J is TRBJ1-2; no clear D gene. V was trimmed by 0 bases and J by 3 bases, leaving 12 bases between them. The CDR3 is 15 amino acids. Germline V gives CDR1 SGHKS, CDR2 YYEKEE (reference sequence). This CDR3 is CASSLAGASDYGYTF. CDR3 bases: TGTGCCAGCAGCTTGGCCGGAGCTTCGGACTATGGCTACACCTTC.

The chain recombines TRBV4-3 with TRBJ2-7; D is perhaps TRBD2 (5 bases). Trimming took off 8 bases at V and 0 bases at J, with 5 bases between the two ends. The CDR3 is 11 amino acids. CDR1 LGHNA and CDR2 YSLEER come from the germline V gene. CDR3 DNA: TGCGCCAGCGGGAGCTCCTACGAGCAGTACTTC. This codes for CASGSSYEQYF.

This sequence joins TRBV6-5 and TRBJ2-5, with 7 bases aligning to TRBD2. Germline values: CDR1 MNHEY, CDR2 SVGAGI. The V gene end was trimmed by 2 bases and the J gene end by 2 bases; junction bases not matched to a gene: 5. This CDR3 is built from 15 residues. The CDR3 DNA reads TGTGCCAGCAGTTACCGGGGACTATCACAAGAGACCCAGTACTTC. This codes for CASSYRGLSQETQYF.

V is TRBV7-2 and J is TRBJ2-5, with 7 bases that match TRBD2. CDR1 is SGHTA and CDR2 is FQGNSA in the germline V gene. With V trimmed by 6 bases and J by 4 bases, 5 bases remained unmatched. The CDR3 spans 13 residues. This CDR3 reads CASRIWGGETQYF. The DNA of the CDR3 is TGTGCCAGCAGAATATGGGGGGGAGAGACCCAGTACTTC.

The chain links TRBV4-1 to TRBJ1-1; D not certain. The germline CDR1 and CDR2 sequences are MGHRA and YSYEKL. The CDR3 runs 14 residues. Trimming stripped 2 bases from V and 0 bases from J, with 7 bases between. The chain's CDR3 is CASSQFNMNTEAFF. The CDR3 coding sequence is TGCGCCAGCAGCCAATTCAACATGAACACTGAAGCTTTCTTT.

The V call is TRBV11-1, the J call TRBJ2-7, with D tentatively TRBD1 (5 bases). The CDR3 sequence is 16 residues long. The V gene's germline CDR1 is SGHAT and CDR2 FQDESV (reference sequence). Deletions cut 1 base from V and 6 bases from J, with 19 bases between. The CDR3 DNA follows: TGTGCCAGCAGCTTAGGGACACCCTCCCCTCTACTCGAGCAGTACTTC. It codes for CASSLGTPSPLLEQYF.

The V call is TRBV28, the J call TRBJ2-3; 7 bases line up with TRBD2. The CDR3 spans 14 residues. Germline-derived CDR1 and CDR2 are MDHEN and SYDVKM. V lost 3 bases to trimming and J lost 3 bases; unmatched junction nucleotides: 3. CDR3 loop: CASSLVGGTDTQYF. In nucleotides, the CDR3 is TGTGCCAGCAGTTTGGTGGGGGGGACAGATACGCAGTATTTT.

The chain combines TRBV27 with TRBJ1-4, with 12 bases aligning to TRBD1. CDR3 size: 15 residues. CDR1 MNHEY and CDR2 SMNVEV come from the germline V gene (reference sequence). Unmatched junction bases numbered 6, after V lost 6 bases and J lost 7 bases. The CDR3 sequence is CASRGQGARGEKLFF. CDR3 DNA sequence: TGTGCCAGCAGGGGACAGGGGGCGCGGGGTGAAAAACTGTTTTTT.

V gene TRBV28 combines with J gene TRBJ1-1, with D perhaps matching TRBD1 (6 bases). Per germline, CDR1 MDHEN and CDR2 SYDVKM. The CDR3 sequence is 12 residues long. Deletions cut 1 base from V and 11 bases from J, with 11 bases between. CDR3 region: CASSLSGARAFF. CDR3 coding DNA: TGTGCCAGCAGTTTATCAGGGGCGAGGGCTTTCTTT.

CDR3 DNA: TGTGCCAGCAGCGCCTACCGTAATAGCAATCAGCCCCAGCATTTT. Its translation is CASSAYRNSNQPQHF. This chain joins TRBV13 and TRBJ1-5, with D unclear. The CDR3 has 15 amino acids. Trimming pared 5 bases from V and 0 bases from J, leaving 11 bases between. Germline-derived CDR1 and CDR2 are PRHDT and FYEKMQ (reference sequence).

CDR3: CASSLFSGSNQPQHF. The DNA of the CDR3 is TGTGCCAGCAGTTTATTTTCCGGTAGCAATCAGCCCCAGCATTTT. The V gene is TRBV27, the J gene TRBJ1-5, with unresolved D. Germline V CDR1 and CDR2: MNHEY, SMNVEV (reference sequence). The CDR3 contains 15 residues. V was trimmed by 1 base and J by 0 bases, leaving 7 bases between them.

V is TRBV6-5 and J is TRBJ2-7, with D possibly being TRBD1 (6 bases). Germline V gene data show CDR1 as MNHEY and CDR2 as SVGAGI. The CDR3 totals 15 residues. With 1 base removed from V and 4 bases from J, the gap between germline ends came to 14 bases. The CDR3 region is CASSYFSGALYEQYF. In DNA form, the CDR3 reads TGTGCCAGCAGTTACTTCTCAGGGGCTTTGTACGAGCAGTACTTC.

J is TRBJ2-2 and V is TRBV27; 8 nucleotides line up with TRBD1. With 5 bases clipped from V and 5 bases from J, the junction kept 4 bases outside the gene matches. This CDR3 has 14 amino acids. Germline CDR1 and CDR2: MNHEY and SMNVEV (reference sequence). CDR3 in amino acids: CASSARTGTGELFF. The CDR3 DNA sequence: TGTGCCAGCAGTGCGCGGACAGGGACCGGGGAGCTGTTTTTT.

CDR3 region: CSVDSPGYNEQFF. The CDR3 coding sequence is TGCAGCGTTGATTCGCCAGGCTACAATGAGCAGTTCTTC. The V call is TRBV29-1, the J call TRBJ2-1; D unclear. The CDR3 totals 13 residues. Trimming left V 3 bases short and J 3 bases short, with 9 bases between. The germline V gene encodes CDR1 SQVTM and CDR2 ANQGSEA.

This chain connects TRBV14 to TRBJ1-2; weak D call: TRBD1 (6 bases). CDR3 length: 14 amino acids. Germline V lookup: CDR1 SGHDN, CDR2 FVKESK. The germline V and J ends were trimmed by 5 bases and 3 bases, with 13 bases remaining between them. The CDR3 sequence is CASSSQGLDYGYTF. The CDR3, as DNA: TGTGCCAGCAGCTCCCAGGGGCTAGACTATGGCTACACCTTC.